The clone carrying this TCR beta chain has just a few counts. Its antigen remains unidentified. The data are from a study of T cells in localized non-small cell lung cancer. Sequencing was performed with immunoSEQ multiplex PCR; in TCRdb, only in-frame clones are kept and a portion is missing. This table holds about 2,800 clones, approximately 18% found once. Findings of the study overall: A median around 57 of the top 100 tumor clones appeared in adjacent lung. Clonality peaked in uninvolved adjacent lung rather than tumor.

Germline CDR1 MDHEN, CDR2 SYDVKM. V shed 5 bases and J shed 4 bases, with 11 bases lying between them. This CDR3 contains 13 residues. The sample was lung tumor tissue, taken before any cancer treatment. This clonotype was obtained from a woman aged 40 to 75 with stage II lung adenocarcinoma. The rearrangement uses TRBV28 and TRBJ2-5; D is undetermined. The CDR3: CASSLPGLETQYF. The CDR3 region has the DNA TGTGCCAGCAGTCTCCCAGGCTTAGAGACCCAGTACTTC.